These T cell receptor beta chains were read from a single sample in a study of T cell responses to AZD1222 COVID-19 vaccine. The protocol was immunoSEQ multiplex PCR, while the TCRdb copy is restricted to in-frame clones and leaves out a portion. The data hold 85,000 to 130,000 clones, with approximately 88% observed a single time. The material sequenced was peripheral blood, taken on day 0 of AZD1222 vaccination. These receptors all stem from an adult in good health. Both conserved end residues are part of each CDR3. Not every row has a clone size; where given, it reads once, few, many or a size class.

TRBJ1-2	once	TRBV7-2	CASSSSGTGPLGYTF
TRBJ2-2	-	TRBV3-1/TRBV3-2	CASSPGYRELFF
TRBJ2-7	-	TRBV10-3	CAISDLGDEQYF
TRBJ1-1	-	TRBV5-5	CASSYPLMNTEAFF
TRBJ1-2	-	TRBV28	CASSRGTGVSGYTF
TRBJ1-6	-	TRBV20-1	CSASPGTGTYNSPLHF
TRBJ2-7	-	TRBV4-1	CASSQVRGTKNYEQYF
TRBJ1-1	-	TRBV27	CASKGRVEAFF
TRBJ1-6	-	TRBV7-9	CATRYTGDSPLHF
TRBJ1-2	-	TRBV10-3	CAISEAGGGYTF
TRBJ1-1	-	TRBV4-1	CASRGGGRRDTEAFF
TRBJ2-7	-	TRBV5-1	CASSTMGGQGDEQYF
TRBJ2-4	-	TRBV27	CASSPLAGKNIQYF
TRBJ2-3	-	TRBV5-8	CASSRGGSTDTQYF
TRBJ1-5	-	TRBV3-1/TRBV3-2	CASSQGSGTSIRPQHF
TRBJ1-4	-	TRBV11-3	CASSTGRNEKLFF
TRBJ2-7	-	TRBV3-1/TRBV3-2	CASSRNTGSSSYEQYF
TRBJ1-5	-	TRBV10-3	CAIREGEGSQPQHF
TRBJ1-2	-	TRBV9	CASSVVSANYGYTF
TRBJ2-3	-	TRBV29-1	CSVIPKRGRSPTQYF
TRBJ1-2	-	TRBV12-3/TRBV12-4	CASSFGVGYTF
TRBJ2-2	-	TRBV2	CASGTGELFF
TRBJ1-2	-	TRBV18	CASSPSGEWAYGYTF
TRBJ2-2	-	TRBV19	CASSNIGGLAGITGELFF
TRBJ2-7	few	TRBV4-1	CASSQEPGAYEQYF
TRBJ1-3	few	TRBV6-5	CASSPGGISGNTIYF
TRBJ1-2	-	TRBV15	CATSRYGINYGYTF
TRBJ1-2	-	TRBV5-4	CASSRDRNYGYTF
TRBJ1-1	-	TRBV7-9	CASRSPGNTEAFF
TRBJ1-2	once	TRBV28	CASSDGTWGYGYTF
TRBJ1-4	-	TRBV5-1	CASSGQGGEKLFF
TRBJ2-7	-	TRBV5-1	CASSFNFDREAYEQYF
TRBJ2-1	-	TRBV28	CASSLSGLAGPYNEQFF
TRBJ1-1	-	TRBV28	CASSSTQGGLRTEAFF
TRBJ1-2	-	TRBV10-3	CAIAPRTGGLGYGYTF
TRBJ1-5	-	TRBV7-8	CASSLSGEGSNQPQHF
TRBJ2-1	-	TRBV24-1	CATSDPSRAPSNEQFF
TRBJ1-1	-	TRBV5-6	CASSWAVEGTEAFF
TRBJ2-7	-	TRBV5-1	CASSSGSSSGGVIYEQYF
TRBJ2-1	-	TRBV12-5	CASGLVTPGLAGVFSYNEQFF
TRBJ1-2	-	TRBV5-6	CASSPKTGTGTLYGYTF
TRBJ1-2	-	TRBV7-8	CASSPTFDRTYTF
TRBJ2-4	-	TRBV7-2	CASSLSLARNIQYF
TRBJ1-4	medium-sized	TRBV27	CASSPQPQDLEKLFF
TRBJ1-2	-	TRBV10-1	CASSESLQGYGYTF